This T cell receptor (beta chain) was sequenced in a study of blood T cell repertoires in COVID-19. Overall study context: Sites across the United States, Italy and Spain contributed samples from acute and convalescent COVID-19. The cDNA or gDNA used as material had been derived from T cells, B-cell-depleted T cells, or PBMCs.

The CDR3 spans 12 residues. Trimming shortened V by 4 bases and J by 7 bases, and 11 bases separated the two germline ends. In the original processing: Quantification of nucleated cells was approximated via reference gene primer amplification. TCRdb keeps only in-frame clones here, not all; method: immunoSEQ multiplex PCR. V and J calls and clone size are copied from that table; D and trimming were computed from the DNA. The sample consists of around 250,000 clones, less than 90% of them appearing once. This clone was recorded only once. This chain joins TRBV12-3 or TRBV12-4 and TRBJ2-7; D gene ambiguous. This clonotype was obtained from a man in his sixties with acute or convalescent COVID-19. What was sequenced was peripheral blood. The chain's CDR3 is CASSYPGAEQYF. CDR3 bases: TGTGCCAGCAGTTATCCGGGTGCAGAGCAGTACTTC.